The clone carrying this T cell receptor (beta chain) has more than one count but fewer than ten. Its antigen is currently unknown. Amplification used 60 Vbeta primers and 13 Jbeta primers. Data came from immunoSEQ multiplex PCR; TCRdb stores just in-frame clones and leaves some out. The sample has around 120,000 clones, approximately 68% seen once. From germline, CDR1 is SGHTA and CDR2 FQGNSA. With 7 bases clipped from V and 0 bases from J, the junction kept 5 bases outside the gene matches. This CDR3 is 14 amino acids long. The data belong to a study of cytomegalovirus exposure and HLA in healthy donors. Study-wide findings and caveats: There was a cluster of highly shared sequence variants that was likely a sequencing artifact. Some V segments, TRBV6-2 and TRBV6-3 among them, were indistinguishable and were therefore excluded. The HLA-A and HLA-B alleles of most subjects were reportedly predicted accurately from TCR beta sequences. For cytomegalovirus status, the classifier reportedly gave diagnoses with high specificity and sensitivity.

The receptor comes from a man under 40 in good health and CMV-seropositive. The sequenced sample was PBMCs. This chain links TRBV7-2 with TRBJ2-7, with TRBD1 matching 8 bases. The CDR3 sequence: CASNRDRNSYEQYF. CDR3 DNA: TGTGCCAGCAACCGGGACAGGAACTCCTACGAGCAGTACTTC.